The clone carrying this TCR beta chain was seen ten or more times. The use of a sample-barcoded 5' primer and a J-beta primer mix characterized a second PCR of about 7 to 12 cycles. Every cDNA molecule carried a tag from a template-switch adaptor bearing 12 random nucleotides. Each sample yielded at least 3 million CDR3-containing paired-end reads. A single record per CDR3 protein comes from TCRdb applying MiXCR to the 5' RACE reads. The sample shows 1.5 million to 2 million distinct CDR3 sequences, about 30% of them seen only once. This sample stems from a study of blood T cells in healthy people across ages. Collection of approximately 9.3 milliliters of peripheral blood was performed for each donor. No fewer than 7 million PBMCs went into each sample. The clonotype originates from a woman under 40 in good health. The sample comprised blood.

This chain's CDR3 is CASSPRTGSRGYQETQYF. CDR3 DNA: TGTGCCAGCAGCCCCAGGACAGGGAGTCGGGGGTACCAAGAGACCCAGTACTTC. The V call is TRBV7-2, the J call TRBJ2-5; TRBD1 agrees at 8 bases. The ends lost 5 bases at V and 0 bases at J; junction bases unmatched: 14. CDR1 SGHTA and CDR2 FQGNSA come from the germline V gene. The CDR3 has 18 amino acids.